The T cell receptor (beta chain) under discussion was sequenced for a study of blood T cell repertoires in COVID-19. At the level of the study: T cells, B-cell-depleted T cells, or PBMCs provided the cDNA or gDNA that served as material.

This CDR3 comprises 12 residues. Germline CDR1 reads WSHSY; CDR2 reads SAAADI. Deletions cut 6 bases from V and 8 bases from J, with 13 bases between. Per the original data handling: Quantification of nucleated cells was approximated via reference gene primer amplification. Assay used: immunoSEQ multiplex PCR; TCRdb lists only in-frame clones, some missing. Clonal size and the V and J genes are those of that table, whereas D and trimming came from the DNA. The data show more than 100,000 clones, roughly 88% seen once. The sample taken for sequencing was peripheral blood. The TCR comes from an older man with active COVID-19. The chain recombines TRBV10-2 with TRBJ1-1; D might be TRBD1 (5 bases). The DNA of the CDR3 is TGCGCCAGCAGGGAGCAGGGTAGGGAAGCTTTCTTT. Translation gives CASREQGREAFF.